Listed below are T cell receptor beta chains from one sample, sequenced in a study of control samples from healthy donors and cancer patients. Measured with immunoSEQ multiplex PCR; TCRdb has only the in-frame clones, and not every one. The table includes about 220,000 clones, 85% to 95% detected once. Material for sequencing was blood. The source is a man in his fifties or sixties in good health. Each CDR3 is given with its conserved first and last residue. A D gene is named only where the DNA matches it firmly. Not all rows give a size; the values are once, few, many and, for expanded clones, a class.

d_gene	j_gene	len	v_gene	abundance	CDR3aa	CDR3nt
.	TRBJ2-1	15	TRBV7-9	.	CASSLGPGQYNEQFF	TGTGCCAGCAGCTTAGGGCCAGGGCAGTACAATGAGCAGTTCTTC
TRBD1	TRBJ2-1	16	TRBV6-6	.	CASSRYRTGGYNEQFF	TGTGCCAGCAGTCGATATCGGACAGGAGGTTACAATGAGCAGTTCTTC
TRBD1	TRBJ1-6	16	TRBV7-9	.	CASSLLTTGGHSPLHF	TGTGCCAGCAGCTTACTAACGACAGGGGGCCATTCACCCCTCCACTTT
.	TRBJ2-5	11	TRBV5-1	.	CASTLEGAQYF	TGCGCCAGCACCTTGGAAGGGGCCCAGTACTTC
.	TRBJ1-1	14	TRBV3-1/TRBV3-2	.	CASSQVSRGTEAFF	TGTGCCAGCAGCCAAGTCAGCAGGGGCACTGAAGCTTTCTTT
.	TRBJ1-1	13	TRBV15	.	CATSPNRDSEAFF	TGTGCCACCAGCCCAAACCGGGACTCTGAAGCTTTCTTT
TRBD1	TRBJ2-1	16	TRBV3-1/TRBV3-2	.	CASSRATDRVSAEQFF	TGTGCCAGCAGCCGAGCTACGGACAGGGTATCGGCCGAGCAGTTCTTC
.	TRBJ1-2	13	TRBV4-2	once	CASSPRGNYGYTF	TGTGCCAGCAGCCCACGGGGGAACTATGGCTACACCTTC
.	TRBJ2-1	14	TRBV4-3	.	CASSQDGGGNEQFF	TGCGCCAGCAGCCAAGACGGGGGTGGGAATGAGCAGTTCTTC
.	TRBJ2-6	15	TRBV6-5	.	CASSPWKGDSVVLTF	TGTGCCAGCAGCCCCTGGAAGGGGGACTCGGTCGTCCTGACTTTC
.	TRBJ2-7	17	TRBV7-2	.	CASSLVFGSTNSYEQYF	TGTGCCAGCAGCTTAGTTTTTGGTAGTACGAACTCCTACGAGCAGTACTTC
.	TRBJ1-1	13	TRBV3-1/TRBV3-2	.	CASSPRQNTEAFF	TGTGCCAGCAGCCCCAGACAGAACACTGAAGCTTTCTTT
TRBD1	TRBJ2-1	12	TRBV5-1	.	CASSTQTGRQFF	TGCGCCAGCAGCACACAGACAGGGCGACAGTTCTTC
.	TRBJ1-1	17	TRBV7-6	.	CASSHLSSGADRTEAFF	TGTGCCAGCAGCCACTTGAGCTCCGGGGCCGATCGCACTGAAGCTTTCTTT
TRBD1	TRBJ1-4	16	TRBV4-1	.	CASSPAGQGAREKLFF	TGCGCCAGCAGCCCAGCGGGACAGGGGGCTCGAGAAAAACTGTTTTTT
.	TRBJ1-4	15	TRBV4-2	.	CASSQGTATNEKLFF	TGTGCCAGCAGCCAAGGGACAGCAACTAATGAAAAACTGTTTTTT
.	TRBJ1-4	12	TRBV29-1	.	CSVEVQNEKLFF	TGCAGCGTTGAAGTGCAGAATGAAAAACTGTTTTTT
.	TRBJ2-2	14	TRBV5-6	.	CASAPGARTGELFF	TGTGCCAGCGCGCCGGGGGCGAGGACCGGGGAGCTGTTTTTT
TRBD1	TRBJ1-3	14	TRBV6-5	.	CASRTGLSGNTIYF	TGTGCCAGCAGGACAGGGCTGAGTGGAAACACCATATATTTT
TRBD1	TRBJ1-2	12	TRBV30	few	CAWKDRGGGYTF	TGTGCCTGGAAAGACAGGGGGGGTGGCTACACCTTC
.	TRBJ1-1	13	TRBV7-9	.	CASSTQGITEAFF	TGTGCCAGCAGCACTCAGGGGATCACTGAAGCTTTCTTT
.	TRBJ1-1	11	TRBV5-8	.	CASSGPAEAFF	TGTGCCAGCAGCGGCCCAGCTGAAGCTTTCTTT
TRBD1	TRBJ2-3	15	TRBV18	.	CASSTGQGDLDTQYF	TGTGCCAGCTCCACAGGACAGGGGGATTTGGATACGCAGTATTTT
TRBD2	TRBJ2-5	16	TRBV5-1	.	CASSFFPGGAEETQYF	TGCGCCAGCAGCTTCTTCCCCGGGGGGGCCGAGGAGACCCAGTACTTC